Included here is one T cell receptor (beta chain) sequence, with context. Germline values: CDR1 SGHRS, CDR2 YFSETQ. V was cut by 9 bases and J by 7 bases, with 22 bases left in between. This CDR3 is built from 15 residues. These data are taken from a study of OX40 agonist ivuxolimab in advanced cancers. Across the whole study: Partial responses were observed in three patients, of whom one had hepatocellular carcinoma and two had cutaneous melanoma.

Profiled with immunoSEQ multiplex PCR; TCRdb holds only in-frame clones, not every one. The sample holds 65,000 to 85,000 clones; more than 80% are singletons and the top ten take 2.4%. With baseline, cycle 4 day 1, and cycle 7 day 1 as timepoints, blood was sampled. The source of this sequence is an adult with an advanced solid tumor such as melanoma, head and neck, liver or kidney cancer. The V and J genes are TRBV5-1 and TRBJ1-4, with D possibly being TRBD1 (6 bases). The sample was CD4+ or CD8+ T cells sorted from blood, taken in a trial of the OX40 agonist ivuxolimab. DNA for the CDR3: TGCGCCACCCCAGACGTGCAGGGGATCGGTGAAAAACTGTTTTTT. Translation: CATPDVQGIGEKLFF.